The rows below give T cell receptor beta chains drawn from one sample of a study of blood T cell repertoires in COVID-19. The repertoire was sequenced with immunoSEQ multiplex PCR; TCRdb's copy has only in-frame clones and lacks some. The sample records more than 250,000 clones, almost 85% being singletons. The sequenced sample consisted of peripheral blood. The origin of the receptors is a man over 45 with active or convalescent COVID-19. Both conserved end residues are part of each CDR3. D genes are given only for firm matches. Not every row has a clone size; where given, it reads once, few, many or a size class.

D gene,V gene,clone size,J gene,CDR3 protein,CDR3 DNA
TRBD1,TRBV7-9,NA,TRBJ1-3,CASSPPGQGVGSGNTIYF,TGTGCCAGCAGTCCTCCGGGACAGGGGGTAGGCTCTGGAAACACCATATATTTT
NA,TRBV18,NA,TRBJ2-7,CASSQDKYEQYF,TGTGCCAGCTCGCAGGACAAGTACGAGCAGTACTTC
NA,TRBV12-3/TRBV12-4,many,TRBJ2-1,CASRSGNEQFF,TGTGCCAGCCGCTCCGGCAATGAGCAGTTCTTC
NA,TRBV5-5,NA,TRBJ2-5,CASSLLPSIQETQYF,TGTGCCAGCAGCTTGTTACCTAGTATTCAAGAGACCCAGTACTTC
NA,TRBV6-5,NA,TRBJ2-7,CASSLTGNSYEQYF,TGTGCCAGCAGCCTAACAGGGAACTCCTACGAGCAGTACTTC
TRBD1,TRBV14,once,TRBJ2-1,CASSPDRGVVNEQFF,TGTGCCAGCAGCCCGGACAGGGGGGTTGTGAATGAGCAGTTCTTC
NA,TRBV10-3,NA,TRBJ2-7,CAISEGAGKYEQYF,TGTGCCATCAGTGAGGGGGCAGGGAAGTACGAGCAGTACTTC
NA,TRBV5-1,NA,TRBJ2-1,CASSLELYNEQFF,TGCGCCAGCAGCTTAGAGCTTTACAATGAGCAGTTCTTC
NA,TRBV18,NA,TRBJ2-1,CASSRSVLTYNEQFF,TGTGCCAGCTCACGTTCAGTCCTGACCTACAATGAGCAGTTCTTC
NA,TRBV5-1,NA,TRBJ1-4,CASSLTGDTNEKLFF,TGCGCCAGCAGCTTGACGGGAGACACTAATGAAAAACTGTTTTTT
TRBD1,TRBV7-2,once,TRBJ1-4,CASSLAGTGNEKLFF,TGTGCCAGCAGCCTAGCCGGGACAGGCAATGAAAAACTGTTTTTT
NA,TRBV6-2/TRBV6-3,NA,TRBJ2-1,CASTPVGARLGEQFF,TGTGCCAGCACCCCGGTTGGGGCTCGGTTAGGTGAGCAGTTCTTC
NA,TRBV2,NA,TRBJ2-1,CASSFGSSYNEQFF,TGTGCCAGCAGTTTTGGGAGCTCCTACAATGAGCAGTTCTTC
TRBD1,TRBV14,NA,TRBJ2-5,CASSQSPFMGQGRQETQYF,TGTGCCAGCAGCCAAAGCCCATTCATGGGACAGGGAAGGCAAGAGACCCAGTACTTC
TRBD1,TRBV14,NA,TRBJ2-5,CASSPHGQGITQYF,TGTGCCAGCAGCCCCCATGGACAGGGTATTACCCAGTACTTC
TRBD1,TRBV11-2,once,TRBJ1-1,CASSTIDRARMNTEAFF,TGTGCCAGCTCAACGATCGACAGGGCCCGCATGAACACTGAAGCTTTCTTT
TRBD2,TRBV7-9,NA,TRBJ2-3,CASRAGSQQQYF,TGTGCCAGCAGAGCGGGAAGTCAACAGCAGTATTTT
TRBD2,TRBV28,NA,TRBJ2-1,CASSWSGSLYNEQFF,TGTGCCAGCAGCTGGAGCGGGAGCCTCTACAATGAGCAGTTCTTC
NA,TRBV6-6,NA,TRBJ2-1,CASRPLTGSYNEQFF,TGTGCCAGCAGACCCCTCACGGGCTCCTACAATGAGCAGTTCTTC
NA,TRBV20-1,few,TRBJ1-2,CSASPGYGYTF,TGCAGTGCTAGTCCAGGCTATGGCTACACCTTC
TRBD1,TRBV6-6,NA,TRBJ1-1,CAPKDRPNTEAFF,TGTGCCCCGAAGGACAGGCCGAACACTGAAGCTTTCTTT
TRBD2,TRBV18,NA,TRBJ2-3,CASSPSGTSGDTQYF,TGTGCCAGCTCACCCTCCGGGACTAGCGGAGATACGCAGTATTTT
NA,TRBV5-4,once,TRBJ2-7,CASSGDIYEQYF,TGTGCCAGCAGCGGCGACATCTACGAGCAGTACTTC
TRBD2,TRBV18,NA,TRBJ2-1,CASSPGLAGTYNEQFF,TGTGCCAGCTCACCCGGACTAGCGGGAACCTACAATGAGCAGTTCTTC
TRBD2,TRBV15,NA,TRBJ2-3,CATRLAGLRIDTQYF,TGTGCCACCAGACTAGCGGGATTAAGAATAGATACGCAGTATTTT
TRBD2,TRBV5-4,NA,TRBJ2-3,CASSTTSGRVTDTQYF,TGTGCCAGCAGCACCACTAGCGGGAGAGTGACAGATACGCAGTATTTT
TRBD2,TRBV6-5,NA,TRBJ2-5,CASSLQAGAQETQYF,TGTGCCAGCAGTCTTCAAGCGGGGGCCCAAGAGACCCAGTACTTC
NA,TRBV21-1,few,TRBJ1-2,CASSKEGGYTF,TGTGCCAGCAGCAAGGAGGGTGGCTACACCTTC
NA,TRBV7-8,NA,TRBJ1-2,CASSLGGAYGYTF,TGTGCCAGCAGCTTAGGCGGGGCCTATGGCTACACCTTC
TRBD2,TRBV27,many,TRBJ2-5,CASSLEGTSGRAPETQYF,TGTGCCAGCAGTTTAGAGGGGACTAGCGGGAGGGCCCCTGAGACCCAGTACTTC
TRBD2,TRBV7-2,NA,TRBJ2-7,CASSQRTSYYEQYF,TGTGCCAGCAGCCAACGGACTAGCTACTACGAGCAGTACTTC
TRBD1,TRBV5-4,NA,TRBJ1-2,CASSLPQGGGYGYTF,TGTGCCAGCAGCTTACCACAGGGGGGGGGTTATGGCTACACCTTC
NA,TRBV2,NA,TRBJ1-5,CASSVGLLGAQPQHF,TGTGCCAGCAGTGTCGGTCTTCTGGGGGCGCAGCCCCAGCATTTT
TRBD2,TRBV28,NA,TRBJ2-7,CASTQGGELAGLEQYF,TGTGCCAGCACCCAGGGAGGTGAACTAGCGGGACTGGAGCAGTACTTC
TRBD1,TRBV5-1,NA,TRBJ1-1,CASSPQGFAEAFF,TGCGCCAGCAGCCCACAGGGGTTCGCTGAAGCTTTCTTT
NA,TRBV9,NA,TRBJ1-1,CASSVEPGTEAFF,TGTGCCAGCAGCGTAGAACCGGGCACTGAAGCTTTCTTT
TRBD1,TRBV4-1,NA,TRBJ2-7,CASSLPGQGDEQYF,TGCGCCAGCAGCCTTCCGGGACAGGGGGACGAGCAGTACTTC
TRBD2,TRBV12-5,NA,TRBJ2-1,CASGPRSRGLGGTYNEQFF,TGTGCTAGTGGTCCTCGGAGCAGGGGACTAGGCGGGACCTACAATGAGCAGTTCTTC
TRBD1,TRBV5-1,few,TRBJ2-7,CAGRKVPRDRVEYEQYF,TGCGCCGGAAGAAAAGTACCCAGGGACAGGGTGGAATACGAGCAGTACTTC
NA,TRBV19,NA,TRBJ1-2,CASSNTIARRGYTF,TGTGCCAGTAGTAACACGATAGCCCGCCGAGGCTACACCTTC
TRBD1,TRBV3-1/TRBV3-2,NA,TRBJ2-7,CASSQGMRQGVDEQYF,TGTGCCAGCAGCCAAGGCATGAGACAGGGGGTGGACGAGCAGTACTTC
NA,TRBV6-2/TRBV6-3,NA,TRBJ1-3,CASSYDGRGDTIYF,TGTGCCAGCAGTTACGATGGGAGAGGCGACACCATATATTTT
TRBD1,TRBV2,NA,TRBJ2-2,CASSVPGTGPPGELFF,TGTGCCAGCAGTGTCCCTGGGACAGGGCCCCCCGGGGAGCTGTTTTTT
TRBD1,TRBV2,NA,TRBJ1-5,CASQTGQGNQPQHF,TGTGCCAGCCAAACCGGACAGGGCAATCAGCCCCAGCATTTT
TRBD1,TRBV2,NA,TRBJ1-5,CASEGTGGGQPQHF,TGTGCCAGCGAAGGGACAGGGGGCGGGCAGCCCCAGCATTTT
NA,TRBV18,NA,TRBJ1-1,CASSLRQNTEAFF,TGTGCCAGCTCACTTCGACAGAACACTGAAGCTTTCTTT
NA,TRBV19,once,TRBJ2-1,CASSITGSRDEQFF,TGTGCCAGTAGTATAACCGGGAGTCGCGATGAGCAGTTCTTC
NA,TRBV5-1,NA,TRBJ2-1,CASSPGGLARLGEQFF,TGCGCCAGCAGCCCCGGAGGGCTAGCGAGACTAGGTGAGCAGTTCTTC
NA,TRBV7-9,NA,TRBJ2-5,CASSLSLGGGVETQYF,TGTGCCAGCAGCTTATCTCTGGGGGGTGGTGTCGAGACCCAGTACTTC
NA,TRBV6-5,NA,TRBJ1-2,CASSYGQGGGYGYTF,TGTGCCAGCAGTTACGGCCAGGGAGGCGGATATGGCTACACCTTC
NA,TRBV12-3/TRBV12-4,NA,TRBJ1-2,CASRLTSLLVF,TGTGCCAGCAGATTGACTTCCCTTTTGGTCTTC
NA,TRBV5-1,NA,TRBJ2-1,CASRGAAPQKSSYNEQFF,TGCGCCAGCAGAGGGGCGGCACCACAAAAAAGCTCCTACAATGAGCAGTTCTTC
TRBD2,TRBV7-7,few,TRBJ2-5,CASSTGRTSLETQYF,TGTGCCAGCAGCACCGGTAGGACTAGCTTAGAGACCCAGTACTTC
NA,TRBV29-1,NA,TRBJ1-1,CSARPGGVNTEAFF,TGCAGCGCAAGGCCCGGAGGTGTGAACACTGAAGCTTTCTTT
NA,TRBV24-1,NA,TRBJ2-2,CATSAGERLFF,TGTGCCACCAGTGCAGGGGAACGGCTGTTTTTT
NA,TRBV10-3,few,TRBJ1-5,CAISAAEGNQPQHF,TGTGCCATCAGTGCCGCGGAAGGCAATCAGCCCCAGCATTTT
TRBD1,TRBV7-9,NA,TRBJ2-2,CASSSRQGANTGELFF,TGTGCCAGCAGCTCTAGACAGGGCGCGAACACCGGGGAGCTGTTTTTT
NA,TRBV5-4,NA,TRBJ1-1,CASSPAGAALNTEAFF,TGTGCCAGCAGCCCGGCAGGGGCAGCCTTGAACACTGAAGCTTTCTTT
NA,TRBV27,NA,TRBJ1-1,CASTDGAGNTEAFF,TGTGCCAGCACGGATGGGGCCGGGAACACTGAAGCTTTCTTT
TRBD2,TRBV11-3,NA,TRBJ2-5,CASSLISGRVQETQYF,TGTGCCAGCAGCTTAATTAGCGGGCGCGTTCAAGAGACCCAGTACTTC